This T cell receptor (beta chain) was sequenced in a study of blood T cell repertoires in COVID-19. As for the study in general: Sample material is recorded as cDNA or gDNA derived from T cells, B-cell-depleted T cells, or PBMCs.

The CDR3 extends over 14 amino acids. Germline V CDR1 and CDR2: MNHEY, SVGAGI. Trimming removed 7 bases from V and 1 base from J; junction bases left unmatched: 5. Adults between roughly 18 and 95 years of age took part from more than 20 US areas. Participant-given clinical history determined each cohort assignment. Original data processing: Counts of nucleated cells, estimated from reference gene primer amplification, were obtained. Produced via immunoSEQ multiplex PCR; TCRdb's table is partial and in-frame only. V, J and clone size are those of that table, while D and trimming were read from the DNA. The sample includes approximately 360,000 clones, roughly 88% of them seen just once.

This chain uses TRBV6-5 with TRBJ2-3; TRBD2 matches at 7 bases. Sequenced sample: PBMCs or T cells enriched from blood (not recorded which). This receptor was obtained from a woman aged 25 to 39 with acute COVID-19. The CDR3 sequence is CASTQRGGTDTQYF. In DNA form, the CDR3 reads TGTGCCAGCACTCAGCGGGGCGGCACAGATACGCAGTATTTT.